This entry is about one T cell receptor (beta chain). Some clones are missing from TCRdb's copy, which holds only in-frame ones; the method was immunoSEQ multiplex PCR. The sample yields roughly 200,000 clones, approximately 80% seen once. These data come from a study of blood T cell repertoires in COVID-19. The CDR3 is 13 residues long. V lost 3 bases and J 4 bases, leaving 10 bases between the germline ends. Germline V gene lookup returns CDR1 SGHRS and CDR2 YFSETQ. The source of this sequence is a human donor in a cohort sampled during active COVID-19. The chain recombines TRBV5-1 with TRBJ2-5; tentatively, D is TRBD1 (5 bases). Input material: peripheral blood. CDR3 amino acids: CASSSSRGETQYF. CDR3 DNA: TGCGCCAGCAGCTCTTCAAGGGGAGAGACCCAGTACTTC.